Listed here is a single T cell receptor (beta chain). Libraries were prepared by immunoSEQ multiplex PCR; TCRdb keeps only in-frame clonotypes and omits some of them. The sample holds 16,000 or so clones; under 85% are singletons and the top ten take approximately 15%. The sample comes from a study of PD-1 and CTLA-4 blockade in melanoma. Germline values: CDR1 MGHRA, CDR2 YSYEKL. Trimming shortened V by 0 bases and J by 2 bases, and 15 bases separated the two germline ends. The CDR3 is made up of 17 amino acids. The V gene is TRBV4-1, the J gene TRBJ2-3; D possibly corresponds to TRBD1 (6 bases). Sequences were derived from CD8+ T cells from peripheral blood, sampled before anti-PD-1 treatment. The sequence was collected from a human donor with melanoma. The CDR3 reads CASSQERRRDNTDTQYF. CDR3 DNA sequence: TGCGCCAGCAGCCAAGAGCGCCGTAGGGACAACACAGATACGCAGTATTTT.